Following are 20 T cell receptor beta chains from one sample sequenced in a study of CD4+ T cells in melanoma (dated by TCRdb to the early 2020s). Libraries were constructed by the immunoSEQ multiplex PCR assay. Not all clones reach the TCRdb copy of this immuneACCESS table, which keeps in-frame sequences only. Checked studies attribute under half of the gap to unresolved V genes and leave the rest unexplained. In all, the sample holds more than 13,000 clones, and roughly 84% of those were seen once. Clones ranked in the top ten supply about 5.8% of the sample. Source material: cells from a culture (not recorded whether cultured in vitro). Receptor source: a human donor with melanoma.

V gene TRBV10-3 combines with J gene TRBJ2-3; either TRBD1 or TRBD2 may fit D (5 bases each). The CDR3 spans 13 residues. Germline loops: CDR1 ENHRY, CDR2 SYGVKD. V lost 11 bases, J lost 1 base, and 13 bases lay in between. The DNA of the CDR3 is TGTGCCTTATCACGGGACCGCACAGATACGCAGTATTTT. Its translation is CALSRDRTDTQYF.

J is TRBJ2-6 and V is TRBV5-1, with a weak D call TRBD2 (6 bases). Deletions cut 0 bases from V and 0 bases from J, with 7 bases between. The germline V gene encodes CDR1 SGHRS and CDR2 YFSETQ. The CDR3 sequence is 16 residues long. The CDR3 sequence is CASSLVRGSGANVLTF. The CDR3 DNA reads TGCGCCAGCAGCTTGGTGCGGGGCTCTGGGGCCAACGTCCTGACTTTC.

The V call is TRBV5-1, the J call TRBJ1-2; tentatively, D is TRBD1 (5 bases). Germline loops: CDR1 SGHRS, CDR2 YFSETQ. The CDR3 consists of 14 residues. Trimming left V 6 bases short and J 1 base short, with 13 bases between. Written as DNA, the CDR3 is TGCGCCAGCAACGATCCAGGGTATAACTATGGCTACACCTTC. Translated: CASNDPGYNYGYTF. Supplemented by reference TRBV5-1 and TRBJ1-2, the full variable domain reads KAGVTQTPRYLIKTRGQQVTLSCSPISGHRSVSWYQQTPGQGLQFLFEYFSETQRNKGNFPGRFSGRQFSNSRSEMNVSTLELGDSALYLCASNDPGYNYGYTFGSGTRLTVV.

This chain joins TRBV6-5 and TRBJ2-2; 7 nucleotides line up with TRBD1. The CDR3 extends over 15 amino acids. Germline V CDR1 and CDR2: MNHEY, SVGAGI. Unmatched junction bases numbered 5, after V lost 0 bases and J lost 7 bases. CDR3 loop: CASSYSNRGLGELFF. The CDR3 DNA is TGTGCCAGCAGTTACTCGAATAGGGGGCTCGGGGAGCTGTTTTTT.

This chain links TRBV7-8 with TRBJ2-2, with D unresolved. Trimming took off 6 bases at V and 7 bases at J, with 12 bases between the two ends. The CDR3 extends over 13 amino acids. CDR1 and CDR2 from the germline V gene are SGHVS and FQNEAQ. CDR3 DNA: TGTGCCAGCAGGACCGACACCGGCGGGGAGCTGTTTTTT. Amino acids: CASRTDTGGELFF.

V usage is TRBV7-9 and J usage is TRBJ1-1, with D maybe TRBD1 (6 bases). This CDR3 spans 15 amino acids. CDR1 SEHNR and CDR2 FQNEAQ come from the germline V gene (reference sequence). The V gene lost 3 bases and the J gene lost 6 bases, with 17 bases spanning the gap. CDR3 coding DNA: TGTGCCAGCAGCTTGGGGACACTGACCCAAGCTGAAGCTTTCTTT. Residues: CASSLGTLTQAEAFF.

The chain is built from TRBV7-8 and TRBJ1-4, with D unresolved. Per the germline V gene, CDR1 is SGHVS and CDR2 is FQNEAQ. Trimming took off 0 bases at V and 4 bases at J, with 6 bases between the two ends. This CDR3 region has 14 residues. In DNA form, the CDR3 reads TGTGCCAGCAGCTTAGCCCCGGGTAATGAAAAACTGTTTTTT. It yields the protein CASSLAPGNEKLFF.

The rearrangement joins TRBV29-1 to TRBJ2-7; D unresolved. Per the germline V gene, CDR1 is SQVTM and CDR2 is ANQGSEA. The CDR3 extends over 15 amino acids. With 0 bases removed from V and 2 bases from J, the gap between germline ends came to 14 bases. CDR3 amino acids: CSVEDRKGNTYEQYF. The CDR3 DNA follows: TGCAGCGTTGAAGATCGAAAGGGTAATACCTACGAGCAGTACTTC.

The gene calls are TRBV4-1 and TRBJ1-4; 11 nucleotides match TRBD1. The CDR3 length is 15 residues. The germline CDR1 and CDR2 sequences are MGHRA and YSYEKL. The J segment lost 7 bases and the V segment lost 0 bases, leaving 1 base of the junction unmatched. CDR3 sequence reads: CASSQDGTGGEKLFF. Written as DNA, the CDR3 is TGCGCCAGCAGCCAAGACGGGACAGGGGGTGAAAAACTGTTTTTT.

This clone is medium-sized (0.01 to 0.1%). V usage is TRBV7-9 and J usage is TRBJ1-6; D call uncertain. Between the trimmed V and J ends, which lost 1 base and 3 bases, there was a span of 10 bases. This CDR3 contains 16 residues. In germline, CDR1 is SEHNR, CDR2 FQNEAQ (reference sequence). The CDR3 is CASSLGSGFYNSPLHF. CDR3 coding DNA: TGTGCCAGCAGCTTAGGATCGGGTTTCTATAATTCACCCCTCCACTTT.

This sequence joins TRBV11-1 and TRBJ1-4, with D tentatively TRBD1 (5 bases). Trimming took 1 base from V and 15 from J, leaving 15 bases between them. CDR1 and CDR2 from the germline V gene are SGHAT and FQDESV (reference sequence). This CDR3 spans 13 amino acids. CDR3 sequence: CASSLDRSLEVFF. CDR3 DNA: TGTGCCAGCAGCTTAGACAGGAGCCTAGAGGTGTTTTTT.

J is TRBJ1-2 and V is TRBV5-4, with a weak D call TRBD1 (5 bases). Germline CDR1 reads SGHNT; CDR2 reads YYREEE (reference sequence). V was cut by 1 base and J by 6 bases, with 19 bases left in between. The length of the CDR3 is 16 residues. This CDR3 is CASSLTGTPPLHGYTF. DNA for the CDR3: TGTGCCAGCAGCTTGACAGGTACCCCCCCCCTCCATGGCTACACCTTC.

This clone was observed a handful of times. The V and J genes are TRBV4-1 and TRBJ1-1; no reliable D call. V lost 4 bases to trimming and J lost 0 bases, with 6 bases between them. Germline lookup yields CDR1 MGHRA and CDR2 YSYEKL. The CDR3 contains 13 residues. CDR3 in amino acids: CASSRRVNTEAFF. DNA for the CDR3: TGCGCCAGCAGCCGGCGGGTGAACACTGAAGCTTTCTTT.

The V call is TRBV18, the J call TRBJ1-3, with 8 bases identical to TRBD1. Unmatched junction bases numbered 4, after V lost 3 bases and J lost 0 bases. Per germline, CDR1 KGHSH and CDR2 LQKENI. The CDR3 totals 16 residues. CDR3 DNA: TGTGCCAGCTCACCTGAGACAGGGGCCTCTGGAAACACCATATATTTT. It encodes CASSPETGASGNTIYF.

The CDR3 DNA reads TGTGCCAGCAGCTTTGACACAGATACGCAGTATTTT. This translates into CASSFDTDTQYF. The chain links TRBV5-4 to TRBJ2-3; D call uncertain. CDR1 and CDR2 (germline): SGHNT, YYREEE (reference sequence). Trimming cost V 2 bases and J 2 bases, with 3 bases left between them. The CDR3 consists of 12 residues.

The genes are TRBV18 and TRBJ1-2; 8 bases align to TRBD1. Germline V gene data show CDR1 as KGHSH and CDR2 as LQKENI. Trimming removed 6 bases from V and 1 base from J; junction bases left unmatched: 4. CDR3 length: 14 amino acids. The CDR3 is CASSPGQVNYGYTF. The CDR3 DNA sequence: TGTGCCAGCTCGCCGGGACAGGTTAACTATGGCTACACCTTC.

The gene calls are TRBV5-4 and TRBJ2-6; no reliable D call. The CDR3 contains 15 residues. The V gene lost 4 bases and the J gene lost 0 bases, with 8 bases spanning the gap. Germline lookup yields CDR1 SGHNT and CDR2 YYREEE (reference sequence). The CDR3 region has the DNA TGTGCCAGCAGCATCAGGAGCTCTGGGGCCAACGTCCTGACTTTC. Its protein product is CASSIRSSGANVLTF. Supplemented by reference TRBV5-4 and TRBJ2-6, the full variable domain reads ETGVTQSPTHLIKTRGQQVTLRCSSQSGHNTVSWYQQALGQGPQFIFQYYREEENGRGNFPPRFSGLQFPNYSSELNVNALELDDSALYLCASSIRSSGANVLTFGAGSRLTVL.

In nucleotides, the CDR3 is TGTGCCAGCAGTTTGGGGGGGCGGCAGGGGCCCGGCTACAATGAGCAGTTCTTC. It translates to CASSLGGRQGPGYNEQFF. The chain employs TRBV27 and TRBJ2-1; D is possibly TRBD2 (7 bases). This CDR3 contains 18 residues. Trimming stripped 3 bases from V and 3 bases from J, with 21 bases between. Germline assignment: CDR1 MNHEY and CDR2 SMNVEV (reference sequence).

V usage is TRBV19 and J usage is TRBJ1-5; 9 bases are shared with TRBD1. From germline, CDR1 is LNHDA and CDR2 SQIVND (reference sequence). The J segment lost 6 bases and the V segment lost 7 bases, leaving 10 bases of the junction unmatched. The CDR3 has 15 amino acids. CDR3 region: CASNLRDRESQPQHF. The CDR3 nucleotides are TGTGCCAGTAATCTAAGGGACAGGGAATCTCAGCCCCAGCATTTT.

The chain combines TRBV7-2 with TRBJ1-1, with D maybe TRBD1 (6 bases). V lost 6 bases and J 2 bases, leaving 10 bases between the germline ends. The CDR3 is 13 amino acids. Per germline, CDR1 SGHTA and CDR2 FQGNSA. CDR3 nucleotide sequence: TGTGCCAGCAGAACAGGGCTCAACACTGAAGCTTTCTTT. Residues: CASRTGLNTEAFF.